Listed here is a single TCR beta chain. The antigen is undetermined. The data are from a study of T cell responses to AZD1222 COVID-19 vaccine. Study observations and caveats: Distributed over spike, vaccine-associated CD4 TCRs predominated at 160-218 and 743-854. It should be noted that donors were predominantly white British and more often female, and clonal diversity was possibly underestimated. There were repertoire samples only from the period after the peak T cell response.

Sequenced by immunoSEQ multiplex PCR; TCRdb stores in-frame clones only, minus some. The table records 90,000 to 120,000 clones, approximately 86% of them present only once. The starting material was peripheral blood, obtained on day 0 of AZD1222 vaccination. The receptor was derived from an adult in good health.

This CDR3 reads CASSQDGSGLGSGNTIYF. As DNA, the CDR3 is TGTGCCAGCAGCCAAGATGGGTCGGGGCTGGGGTCTGGAAACACCATATATTTT. This sequence joins TRBV4-2 and TRBJ1-3, with a weak D call TRBD1 (5 bases). V was clipped by 0 bases and J by 1 base, with 16 bases between them. CDR1 is LGHNA and CDR2 is YNFKEQ in the germline V gene. This CDR3 region has 18 residues.